This T cell receptor (beta chain) was recovered during a study of PD-L1 blockade in urothelial cancer. The wider study: Bladder-origin urothelial cancer in males described about 85% of the roughly 30 patients.

The assay was immunoSEQ multiplex PCR, and TCRdb's table has in-frame clones only and misses some. The sample lists around 56,000 clones, 70% to 90% occurring once. The ends lost 7 bases at V and 8 bases at J; junction bases unmatched: 20. The CDR3 runs 18 residues. The germline gives CDR1 GTSNPN, CDR2 SVGIG (reference sequence). V and J are TRBV30 and TRBJ2-1, with TRBD2 identical over 13 bases. This TCR was sampled from a man in his fifties with urothelial cancer. This sample comprised PBMCs, obtained around atezolizumab (anti-PD-L1) treatment. CDR3: CALTLTGKLAGGNYEQFF. In DNA, the CDR3 is TGTGCCTTGACCCTGACAGGGAAACTAGCGGGGGGGAATTATGAGCAGTTCTTC. Combining the CDR3 with reference TRBV30 and TRBJ2-1 gives the whole variable domain SQTIHQWPATLVQPVGSPLSLECTVEGTSNPNLYWYRQAAGRGLQLLFYSVGIGQISSEVPQNLSASRPQDRQFILSSKKLLLSDSGFYLCALTLTGKLAGGNYEQFFGPGTRLTVL.